Listed below are T cell receptor beta chains from one sample, sequenced in a study of blood T cell repertoires in COVID-19. Clones were sequenced by immunoSEQ multiplex PCR, and TCRdb holds only the in-frame ones, with some missing. The data hold some 35,000 clones, with 78% observed a single time. Material for sequencing was peripheral blood. The receptors stem from a man aged 70 or older with acute or convalescent COVID-19. The CDR3 runs from the conserved cysteine through the conserved F or W. A D gene is named only where the DNA matches it firmly. Only part of the rows carry a size: once, few, many, or a class if the clone is expanded.

V,J,D,size,CDR3,DNA
TRBV11-2,TRBJ2-7,.,.,CASSLDGGYYEQYF,TGTGCCAGCAGCTTAGACGGGGGTTACTACGAGCAGTACTTC
TRBV2,TRBJ1-4,TRBD1,.,CATRRDRNEKLFF,TGTGCCACCCGCCGGGACAGAAACGAAAAACTGTTTTTT
TRBV7-2,TRBJ1-6,.,.,CASSLRQDHNSPLHF,TGTGCCAGCAGCTTAAGACAGGATCATAATTCACCCCTCCACTTT
TRBV5-4,TRBJ1-3,TRBD1,.,CASSLARGSGNTIYF,TGTGCCAGCAGCTTGGCCAGGGGGTCTGGAAACACCATATATTTT
TRBV3-1/TRBV3-2,TRBJ1-3,TRBD1,.,CASSQGASGNTIYF,TGTGCCAGCTCTCAGGGGGCGAGCGGAAACACCATATATTTT
TRBV19,TRBJ2-1,.,.,CASSISSYNEQFF,TGTGCCAGTAGTATTAGCTCCTACAATGAGCAGTTCTTC
TRBV3-1/TRBV3-2,TRBJ2-2,.,once,CASSQGEAAGELFF,TGTGCCAGCAGCCAAGGGGAGGCGGCCGGGGAGCTGTTTTTT
TRBV12-3/TRBV12-4,TRBJ1-1,.,few,CASREWGGAEAFF,TGTGCCAGCAGAGAGTGGGGGGGTGCTGAAGCTTTCTTT
TRBV27,TRBJ1-1,TRBD1,few,CASRTTGGVTEAFF,TGTGCCAGCAGAACCACAGGGGGAGTCACTGAAGCTTTCTTT
TRBV2,TRBJ1-2,TRBD1,.,CASSVQGLGYTF,TGTGCCAGCAGTGTACAGGGGCTTGGCTACACCTTC
TRBV19,TRBJ2-3,.,.,CASSMWGGSTDTQYF,TGTGCCAGTAGTATGTGGGGGGGCAGCACAGATACGCAGTATTTT
TRBV19,TRBJ1-4,.,.,CASTLGAAANEKLFF,TGTGCCAGTACCCTAGGGGCGGCAGCTAATGAAAAACTGTTTTTT
TRBV30,TRBJ1-3,.,.,CATTGGASGNTIYF,TGTGCCACGACGGGTGGGGCGAGCGGAAACACCATATATTTT
TRBV3-1/TRBV3-2,TRBJ2-2,.,medium-sized,CASSQDPGVTDTGELFF,TGTGCCAGCAGCCAAGACCCAGGGGTTACGGACACCGGGGAGCTGTTTTTT
TRBV3-1/TRBV3-2,TRBJ2-1,TRBD2,.,CASSQVFGGELYNEQFF,TGTGCCAGCAGCCAAGTGTTCGGGGGGGAGTTGTACAATGAGCAGTTCTTC
TRBV10-1,TRBJ1-2,.,.,CASSENRVPYGYTF,TGCGCCAGCAGTGAGAACAGGGTCCCCTATGGCTACACCTTC
TRBV6-5,TRBJ2-7,TRBD1,.,CASSAPGQGFEQYF,TGTGCCAGCAGCGCCCCGGGACAGGGGTTCGAGCAGTACTTC
TRBV5-1,TRBJ2-7,.,once,CASSLAGGTVQQYF,TGCGCCAGCAGCTTGGCCGGAGGGACAGTACAGCAGTACTTC
TRBV5-4,TRBJ2-7,.,.,CASSLAGSSYEQYF,TGTGCCAGCAGCTTGGCGGGTAGCTCCTACGAGCAGTACTTC
TRBV4-3,TRBJ2-1,TRBD2,once,CASSQLSGSAYNEQFF,TGCGCCAGCAGCCAACTTAGCGGGAGCGCCTACAATGAGCAGTTCTTC
TRBV11-3,TRBJ2-3,.,.,CASSLAPGGSITDTQYF,TGTGCCAGCAGCTTAGCCCCTGGGGGGAGTATCACAGATACGCAGTATTTT
TRBV3-1/TRBV3-2,TRBJ2-1,.,once,CASSQATGKFF,TGTGCCAGCAGCCAAGCGACTGGTAAATTCTTC
TRBV6-1,TRBJ2-5,TRBD1,.,CASSEPRQGSGKTQYF,TGTGCCAGCAGTGAACCCCGACAGGGGTCTGGGAAGACCCAGTACTTC
TRBV6-2/TRBV6-3,TRBJ2-3,TRBD2,.,CASSPGGPTDTQYF,TGTGCCAGCAGCCCGGGAGGTCCCACAGATACGCAGTATTTT
TRBV27,TRBJ2-5,TRBD1,.,CASMDRGETQYF,TGTGCCAGCATGGACAGGGGAGAGACCCAGTACTTC
TRBV2,TRBJ2-1,TRBD1,.,CASTQGVGNEQFF,TGTGCCAGCACTCAGGGGGTCGGCAATGAGCAGTTCTTC
TRBV5-1,TRBJ2-7,.,.,CASSGNSYEQYF,TGCGCCAGCAGTGGCAACTCCTACGAGCAGTACTTC
TRBV27,TRBJ1-3,.,.,CASRDTGINTIYF,TGTGCCAGCAGGGATACAGGGATAAACACCATATATTTT
TRBV19,TRBJ1-5,.,.,CASRMGGNRNQPQHF,TGTGCCAGTAGGATGGGGGGGAATAGGAATCAGCCCCAGCATTTT
TRBV7-2,TRBJ1-2,.,.,CASSLEDRVADYGYTF,TGTGCCAGCAGCTTAGAAGACCGCGTAGCCGACTATGGCTACACCTTC
TRBV28,TRBJ1-5,.,.,CASSTLQGIKPQHF,TGTGCCAGCAGTACTTTACAGGGTATCAAGCCCCAGCATTTT
TRBV19,TRBJ1-5,.,few,CASSILAGAVNQPQHF,TGTGCCAGTAGTATCTTGGCAGGGGCAGTCAATCAGCCCCAGCATTTT
TRBV7-9,TRBJ2-7,.,.,CASSSLGQTAVYEQYF,TGTGCCAGCAGCTCCCTGGGGCAGACGGCGGTATACGAGCAGTACTTC
TRBV19,TRBJ2-6,.,.,CASSPFWTRGRGSGANVLTF,TGTGCCAGTAGTCCTTTCTGGACCAGGGGCCGCGGCTCTGGGGCCAACGTCCTGACTTTC
TRBV7-9,TRBJ1-2,TRBD1,.,CASSSQGLRSYGYTF,TGTGCCAGCAGCTCACAGGGGTTAAGATCCTATGGCTACACCTTC
TRBV27,TRBJ1-2,.,.,CASSLTGPEGGYTF,TGTGCCAGCAGTTTAACTGGGCCTGAAGGTGGCTACACCTTC
TRBV6-5,TRBJ2-3,TRBD2,.,CASSYWEGGSDTQYF,TGTGCCAGCAGTTACTGGGAGGGCGGTTCAGATACGCAGTATTTT
TRBV9,TRBJ1-5,.,.,CASIPRDKCNQPQHF,TGTGCCAGCATACCCCGGGACAAATGCAATCAGCCCCAGCATTTT
TRBV29-1,TRBJ2-2,.,.,CSVEVFGPNTGELFF,TGCAGCGTTGAAGTTTTTGGCCCGAACACCGGGGAGCTGTTTTTT
TRBV18,TRBJ1-1,TRBD1,.,CASSRQGYDEAFF,TGTGCCAGCTCACGACAGGGATATGATGAAGCTTTCTTT
TRBV5-6,TRBJ1-1,.,many,CASSRLAEAFF,TGTGCCAGCAGCCGTCTTGCTGAAGCTTTCTTT
TRBV28,TRBJ1-1,.,.,CASSLRTAGVTEAFF,TGTGCCAGCAGCCTCAGAACAGCAGGGGTCACTGAAGCTTTCTTT
TRBV9,TRBJ2-7,TRBD2,few,CASSVGTSREQYF,TGTGCCAGCAGCGTAGGGACTAGCCGCGAGCAGTACTTC
TRBV4-1,TRBJ2-5,.,.,CASSPVYGAAQYF,TGCGCCAGCAGTCCGGTTTATGGGGCGGCCCAGTACTTC
TRBV7-6,TRBJ2-3,.,.,CASSLDIRTDTQYF,TGTGCCAGCAGCTTAGACATTCGCACAGATACGCAGTATTTT
TRBV19,TRBJ1-5,.,few,CASSIDGTVNQPQHF,TGTGCCAGTAGTATAGATGGGACTGTCAATCAGCCCCAGCATTTT
TRBV3-1/TRBV3-2,TRBJ1-1,.,few,CASSQERQWNTEAFF,TGTGCCAGCAGCCAAGAAAGACAGTGGAACACTGAAGCTTTCTTT
TRBV27,TRBJ1-4,.,.,CASSLVPTGYNEKLFF,TGTGCCAGCAGTTTGGTTCCGACAGGCTATAATGAAAAACTGTTTTTT
TRBV7-9,TRBJ2-7,.,.,CASSFGQAGSYEQYF,TGTGCCAGCAGCTTCGGACAGGCGGGGTCCTACGAGCAGTACTTC
TRBV5-1,TRBJ2-3,.,.,CASSLKADASTDTQYF,TGCGCCAGCAGCTTGAAAGCTGATGCCTCCACAGATACGCAGTATTTT
TRBV5-1,TRBJ1-2,TRBD1,.,CASSTRTGQTNYGYTF,TGCGCCAGCAGCACCCGGACAGGCCAGACTAACTATGGCTACACCTTC
TRBV11-2,TRBJ2-2,TRBD2,.,CASSLERLAGGPSGELFF,TGTGCCAGCAGCTTAGAGAGACTAGCGGGAGGGCCCTCCGGGGAGCTGTTTTTT
TRBV5-6,TRBJ1-2,.,.,CASSPAGIYGYTF,TGTGCCAGCAGTCCAGCAGGTATTTATGGCTACACCTTC
TRBV30,TRBJ1-3,.,.,CAWSVLVQGKNTIYF,TGTGCCTGGAGTGTACTGGTTCAGGGGAAGAACACCATATATTTT
TRBV5-1,TRBJ1-2,TRBD1,.,CASRDGQALNYGYTF,TGCGCCAGCAGGGATGGACAGGCACTTAACTATGGCTACACCTTC
TRBV30,TRBJ1-1,TRBD1,.,CAWTGTVNTEAFF,TGTGCCTGGACTGGGACAGTTAACACTGAAGCTTTCTTT
TRBV5-1,TRBJ1-2,.,.,CASSGGSLNYGYTF,TGCGCCAGCAGCGGAGGATCCCTCAACTATGGCTACACCTTC